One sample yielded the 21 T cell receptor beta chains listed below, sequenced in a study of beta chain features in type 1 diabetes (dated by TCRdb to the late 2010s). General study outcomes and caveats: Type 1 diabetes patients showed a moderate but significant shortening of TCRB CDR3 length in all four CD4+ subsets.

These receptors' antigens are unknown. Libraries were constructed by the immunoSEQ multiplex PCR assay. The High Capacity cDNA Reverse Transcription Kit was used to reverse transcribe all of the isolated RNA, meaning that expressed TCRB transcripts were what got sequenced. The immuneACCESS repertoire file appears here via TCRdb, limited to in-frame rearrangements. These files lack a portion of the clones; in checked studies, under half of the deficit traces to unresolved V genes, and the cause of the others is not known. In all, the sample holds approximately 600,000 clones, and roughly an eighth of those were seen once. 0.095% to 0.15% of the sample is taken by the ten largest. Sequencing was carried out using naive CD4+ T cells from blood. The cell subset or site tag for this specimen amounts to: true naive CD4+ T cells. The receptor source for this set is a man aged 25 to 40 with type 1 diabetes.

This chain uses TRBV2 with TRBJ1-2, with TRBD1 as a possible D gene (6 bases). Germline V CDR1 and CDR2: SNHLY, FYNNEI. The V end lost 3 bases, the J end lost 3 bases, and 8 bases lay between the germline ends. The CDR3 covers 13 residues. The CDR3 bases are TGTGCCAGCAGTGAGAGGGGGGACTATGGCTACACCTTC. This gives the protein CASSERGDYGYTF.

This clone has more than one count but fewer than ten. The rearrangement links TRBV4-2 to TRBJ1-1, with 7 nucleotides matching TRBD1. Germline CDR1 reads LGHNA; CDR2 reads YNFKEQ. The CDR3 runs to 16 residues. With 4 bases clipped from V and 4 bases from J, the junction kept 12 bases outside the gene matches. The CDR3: CASSPRQGNIGTEAFF. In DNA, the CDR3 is TGTGCCAGCAGCCCCCGACAGGGAAATATAGGCACTGAAGCTTTCTTT.

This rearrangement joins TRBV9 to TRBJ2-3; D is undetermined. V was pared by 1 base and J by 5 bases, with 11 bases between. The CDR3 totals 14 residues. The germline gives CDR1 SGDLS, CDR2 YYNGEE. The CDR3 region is CASSVLGKLDTQYF. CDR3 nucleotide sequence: TGTGCCAGCAGCGTATTGGGGAAGCTAGATACGCAGTATTTT.

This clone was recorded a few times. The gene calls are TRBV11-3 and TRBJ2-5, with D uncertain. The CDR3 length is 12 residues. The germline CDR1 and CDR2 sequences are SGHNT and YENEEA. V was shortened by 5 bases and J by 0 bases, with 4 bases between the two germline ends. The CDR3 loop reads CASSQDQETQYF. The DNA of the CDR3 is TGTGCCAGCAGCCAAGACCAAGAGACCCAGTACTTC.

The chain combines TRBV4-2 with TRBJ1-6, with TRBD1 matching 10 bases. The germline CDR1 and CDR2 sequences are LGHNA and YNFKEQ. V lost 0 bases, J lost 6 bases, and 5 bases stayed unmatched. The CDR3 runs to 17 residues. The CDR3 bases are TGTGCCAGCAGCCAAGATACAGGGGACAGGGGTAATTCACCCCTCCACTTT. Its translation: CASSQDTGDRGNSPLHF.

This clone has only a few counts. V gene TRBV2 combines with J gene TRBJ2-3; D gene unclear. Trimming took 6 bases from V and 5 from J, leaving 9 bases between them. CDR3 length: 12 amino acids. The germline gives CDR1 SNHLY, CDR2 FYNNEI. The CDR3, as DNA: TGTGCCAGCAGATTGGCCCGAGATACGCAGTATTTT. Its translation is CASRLARDTQYF.

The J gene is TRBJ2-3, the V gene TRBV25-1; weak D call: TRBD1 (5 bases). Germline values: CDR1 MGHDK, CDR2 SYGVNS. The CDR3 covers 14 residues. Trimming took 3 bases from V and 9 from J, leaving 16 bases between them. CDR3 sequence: CASSDPRVRATQYF. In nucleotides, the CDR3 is TGTGCCAGCAGTGACCCCAGGGTTCGGGCCACGCAGTATTTT. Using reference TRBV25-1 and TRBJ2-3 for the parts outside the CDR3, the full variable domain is EADIYQTPRYLVIGTGKKITLECSQTMGHDKMYWYQQDPGMELHLIHYSYGVNSTEKGDLSSESTVSRIRTEHFPLTLESARPSHTSQYLCASSDPRVRATQYFGPGTRLTVL.

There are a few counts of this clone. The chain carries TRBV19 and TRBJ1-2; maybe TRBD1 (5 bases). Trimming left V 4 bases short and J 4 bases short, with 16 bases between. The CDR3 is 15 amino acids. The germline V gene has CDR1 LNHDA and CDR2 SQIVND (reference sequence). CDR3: CASSTKPGAFYGYTF. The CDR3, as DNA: TGTGCCAGTAGTACGAAGCCTGGGGCCTTCTATGGCTACACCTTC.

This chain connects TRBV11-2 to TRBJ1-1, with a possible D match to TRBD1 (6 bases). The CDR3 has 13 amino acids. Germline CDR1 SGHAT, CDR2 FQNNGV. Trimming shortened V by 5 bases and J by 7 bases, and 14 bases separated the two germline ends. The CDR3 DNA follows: TGTGCCAGCAGCGCGGACAGTTTTAGTGAAGCTTTCTTT. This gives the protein CASSADSFSEAFF.

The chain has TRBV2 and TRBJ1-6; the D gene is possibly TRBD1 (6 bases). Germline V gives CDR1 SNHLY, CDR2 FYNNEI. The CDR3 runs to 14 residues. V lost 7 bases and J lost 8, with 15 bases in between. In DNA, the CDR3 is TGTGCCAGCACCCCGGCAGGGGCTTATTCACCCCTCCACTTT. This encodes CASTPAGAYSPLHF.

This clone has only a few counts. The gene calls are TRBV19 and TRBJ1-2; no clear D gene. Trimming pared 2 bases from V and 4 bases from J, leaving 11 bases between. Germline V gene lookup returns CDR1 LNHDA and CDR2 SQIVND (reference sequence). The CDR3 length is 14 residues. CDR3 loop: CASSIPSSGYGYTF. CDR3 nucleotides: TGTGCCAGTAGTATACCCTCTTCTGGCTATGGCTACACCTTC.

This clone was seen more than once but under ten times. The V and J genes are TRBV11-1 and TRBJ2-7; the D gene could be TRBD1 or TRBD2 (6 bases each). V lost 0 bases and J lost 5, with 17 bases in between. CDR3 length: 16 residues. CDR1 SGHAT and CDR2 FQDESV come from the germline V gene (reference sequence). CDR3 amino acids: CASSLAVGTGANEQYF. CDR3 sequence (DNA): TGTGCCAGCAGCTTAGCCGTCGGGACGGGGGCGAACGAGCAGTACTTC.

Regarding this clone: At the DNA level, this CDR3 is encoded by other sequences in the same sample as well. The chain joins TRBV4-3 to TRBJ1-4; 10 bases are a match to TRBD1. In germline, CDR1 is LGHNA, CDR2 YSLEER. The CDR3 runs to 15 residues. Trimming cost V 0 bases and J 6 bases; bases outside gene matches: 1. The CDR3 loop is CASSQEGTGDEKLFF. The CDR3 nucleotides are TGCGCCAGCAGCCAAGAAGGGACAGGGGATGAAAAACTGTTTTTT.

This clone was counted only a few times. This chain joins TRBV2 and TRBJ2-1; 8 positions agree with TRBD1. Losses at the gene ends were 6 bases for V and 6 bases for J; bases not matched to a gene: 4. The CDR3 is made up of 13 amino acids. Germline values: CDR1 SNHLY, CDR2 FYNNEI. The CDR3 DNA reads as TGTGCCAGCAGCCGCGGACAGGGCAATGAGCAGTTCTTC. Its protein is CASSRGQGNEQFF.

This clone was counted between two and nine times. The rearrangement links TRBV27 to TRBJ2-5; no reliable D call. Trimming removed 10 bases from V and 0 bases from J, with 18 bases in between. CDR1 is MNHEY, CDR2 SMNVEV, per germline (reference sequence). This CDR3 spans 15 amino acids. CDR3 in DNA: TGTGCCACCTCACCCCGTCCGCCGTACCAAGAGACCCAGTACTTC. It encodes CATSPRPPYQETQYF.

The CDR3 DNA reads TGTGCCTCTCACAGGGGCGCAGGCAATCAGCCCCAGCATTTT. The encoded protein is CASHRGAGNQPQHF. The chain is built from TRBV19 and TRBJ1-5, with TRBD1 matching over 7 bases. This CDR3 is 14 amino acids long. The V gene's germline CDR1 is LNHDA and CDR2 SQIVND (reference sequence). Trimming took 11 bases from V and 2 from J; bases not matched to a gene: 9.

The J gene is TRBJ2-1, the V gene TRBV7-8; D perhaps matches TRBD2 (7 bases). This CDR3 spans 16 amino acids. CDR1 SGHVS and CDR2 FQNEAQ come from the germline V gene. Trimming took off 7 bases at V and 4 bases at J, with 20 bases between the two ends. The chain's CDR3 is CASTALGGPIYNEQFF. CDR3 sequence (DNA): TGTGCCAGCACCGCCCTGGGGGGGCCGATATACAATGAGCAGTTCTTC.

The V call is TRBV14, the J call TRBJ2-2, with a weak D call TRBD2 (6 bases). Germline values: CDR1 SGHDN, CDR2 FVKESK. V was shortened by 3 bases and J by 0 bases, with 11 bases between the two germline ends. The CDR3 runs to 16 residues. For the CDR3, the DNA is TGTGCCAGCAGCCAGGCCCGGAGGGCGAACACCGGGGAGCTGTTTTTT. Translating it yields CASSQARRANTGELFF. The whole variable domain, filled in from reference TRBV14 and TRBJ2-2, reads EAGVTQFPSHSVIEKGQTVTLRCDPISGHDNLYWYRRVMGKEIKFLLHFVKESKQDESGMPNNRFLAERTGGTYSTLKVQPAELEDSGVYFCASSQARRANTGELFFGEGSRLTVL.

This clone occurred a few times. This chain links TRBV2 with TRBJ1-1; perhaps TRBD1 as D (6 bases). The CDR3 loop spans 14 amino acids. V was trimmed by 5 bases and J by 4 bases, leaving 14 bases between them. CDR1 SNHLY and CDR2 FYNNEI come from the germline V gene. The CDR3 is CASSLQGEGTEAFF. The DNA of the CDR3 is TGTGCCAGCAGTCTACAGGGAGAGGGCACTGAAGCTTTCTTT.

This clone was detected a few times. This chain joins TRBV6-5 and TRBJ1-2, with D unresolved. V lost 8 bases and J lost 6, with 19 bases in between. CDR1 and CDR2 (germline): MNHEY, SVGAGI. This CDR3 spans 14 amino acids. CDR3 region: CASLSYTEPNGYTF. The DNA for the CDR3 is TGTGCCAGCCTTTCCTACACCGAACCGAATGGCTACACCTTC.

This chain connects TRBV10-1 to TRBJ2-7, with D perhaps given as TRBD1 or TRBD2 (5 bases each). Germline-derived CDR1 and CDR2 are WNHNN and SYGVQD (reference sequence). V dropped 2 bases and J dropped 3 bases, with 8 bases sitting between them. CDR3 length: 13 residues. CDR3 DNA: TGCGCCAGCAGTGAGGGGACGTTCTACGAGCAGTACTTC. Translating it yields CASSEGTFYEQYF.